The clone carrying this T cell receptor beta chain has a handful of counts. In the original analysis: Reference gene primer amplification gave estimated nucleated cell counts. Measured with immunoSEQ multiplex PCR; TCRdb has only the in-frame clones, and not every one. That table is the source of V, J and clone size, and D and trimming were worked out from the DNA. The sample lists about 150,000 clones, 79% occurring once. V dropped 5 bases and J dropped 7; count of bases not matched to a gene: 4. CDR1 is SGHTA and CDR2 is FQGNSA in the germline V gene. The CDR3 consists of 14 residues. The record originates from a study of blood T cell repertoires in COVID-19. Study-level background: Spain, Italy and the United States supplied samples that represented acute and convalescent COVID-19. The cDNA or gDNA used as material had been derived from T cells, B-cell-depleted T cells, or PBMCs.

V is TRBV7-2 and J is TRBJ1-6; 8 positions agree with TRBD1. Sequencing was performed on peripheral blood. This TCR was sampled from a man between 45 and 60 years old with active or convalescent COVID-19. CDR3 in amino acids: CASSPRTGNSPLHF. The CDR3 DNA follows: TGTGCCAGCAGCCCCCGGACAGGGAATTCACCCCTCCACTTT.